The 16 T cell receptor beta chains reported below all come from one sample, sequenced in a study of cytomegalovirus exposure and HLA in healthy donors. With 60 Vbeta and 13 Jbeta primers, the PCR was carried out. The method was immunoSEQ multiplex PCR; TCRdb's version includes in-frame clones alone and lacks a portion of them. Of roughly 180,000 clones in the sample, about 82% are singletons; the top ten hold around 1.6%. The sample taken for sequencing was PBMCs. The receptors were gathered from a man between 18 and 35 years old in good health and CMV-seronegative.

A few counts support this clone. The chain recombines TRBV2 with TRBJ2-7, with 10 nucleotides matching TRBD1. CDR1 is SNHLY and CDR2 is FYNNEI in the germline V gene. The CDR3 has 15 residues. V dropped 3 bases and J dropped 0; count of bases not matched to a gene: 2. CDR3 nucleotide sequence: TGTGCCAGCAGTGAGGACAGGGGGTCCTCCTACGAGCAGTACTTC. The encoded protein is CASSEDRGSSYEQYF.

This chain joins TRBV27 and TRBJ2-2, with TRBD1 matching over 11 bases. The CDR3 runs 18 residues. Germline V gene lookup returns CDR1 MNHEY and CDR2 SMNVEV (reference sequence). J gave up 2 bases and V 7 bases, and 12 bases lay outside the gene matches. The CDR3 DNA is TGTGCCAGCACCCTAGGCCGGGACAGGGGGATTAACACCGGGGAGCTGTTTTTT. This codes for CASTLGRDRGINTGELFF.

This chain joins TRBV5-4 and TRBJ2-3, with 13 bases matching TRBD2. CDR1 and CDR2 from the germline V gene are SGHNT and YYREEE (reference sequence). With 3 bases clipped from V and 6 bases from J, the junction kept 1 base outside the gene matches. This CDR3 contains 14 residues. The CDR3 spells CASSSGLAGDTQYF. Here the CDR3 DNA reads TGTGCCAGCAGCTCGGGACTAGCGGGGGATACGCAGTATTTT.

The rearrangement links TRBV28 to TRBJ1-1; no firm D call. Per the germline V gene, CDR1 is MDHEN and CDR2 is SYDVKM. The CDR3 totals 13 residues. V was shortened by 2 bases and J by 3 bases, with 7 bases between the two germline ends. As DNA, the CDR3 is TGTGCCAGCAGTTTAACGGAGGACACTGAAGCTTTCTTT. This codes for CASSLTEDTEAFF.

In nucleotides, the CDR3 is TGCGCCAGCAGCTCCGGGGGACTAGCGGGAGCTCGGAATGAGCAGTTCTTC. This gives the protein CASSSGGLAGARNEQFF. This chain links TRBV5-1 with TRBJ2-1; 14 bases are a match to TRBD2. The CDR3 length is 17 residues. CDR1 SGHRS and CDR2 YFSETQ come from the germline V gene. V was pared by 3 bases and J by 7 bases, with 9 bases of the junction left unmatched.

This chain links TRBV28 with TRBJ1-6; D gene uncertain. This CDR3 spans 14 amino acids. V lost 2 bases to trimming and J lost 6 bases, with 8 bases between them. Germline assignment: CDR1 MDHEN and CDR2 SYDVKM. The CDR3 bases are TGTGCCAGCAGTTTACTGGCCACTAATTCACCCCTCCACTTT. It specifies CASSLLATNSPLHF. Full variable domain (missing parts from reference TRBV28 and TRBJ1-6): DVKVTQSSRYLVKRTGEKVFLECVQDMDHENMFWYRQDPGLGLRLIYFSYDVKMKEKGDIPEGYSVSREKKERFSLILESASTNQTSMYLCASSLLATNSPLHFGNGTRLTVT.

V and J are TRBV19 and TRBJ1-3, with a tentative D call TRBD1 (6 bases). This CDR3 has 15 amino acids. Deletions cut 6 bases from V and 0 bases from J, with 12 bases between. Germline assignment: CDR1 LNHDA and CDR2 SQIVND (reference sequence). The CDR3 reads CASRATGTSGNTIYF. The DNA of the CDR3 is TGTGCCAGTAGAGCGACAGGTACCTCTGGAAACACCATATATTTT. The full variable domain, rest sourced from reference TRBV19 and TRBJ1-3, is DGGITQSPKYLFRKEGQNVTLSCEQNLNHDAMYWYRQDPGQGLRLIYYSQIVNDFQKGDIAEGYSVSREKKESFPLTVTSAQKNPTAFYLCASRATGTSGNTIYFGEGSWLTVV.

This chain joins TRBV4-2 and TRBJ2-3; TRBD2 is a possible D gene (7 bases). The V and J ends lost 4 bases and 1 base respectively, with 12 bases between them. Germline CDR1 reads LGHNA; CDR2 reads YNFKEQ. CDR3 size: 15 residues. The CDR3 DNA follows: TGTGCCAGCAGCCTGGGGGCGGGGGGCACAGATACGCAGTATTTT. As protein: CASSLGAGGTDTQYF.

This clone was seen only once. CDR3 in amino acids: CASSFTTTEAFF. CDR3 nucleotides: TGTGCCAGCAGCTTTACTACCACTGAAGCTTTCTTT. The rearrangement joins TRBV11-2 to TRBJ1-1; D unclear. Trimming left V 3 bases short and J 4 bases short, with 6 bases between. The CDR3 has 12 residues. CDR1 SGHAT and CDR2 FQNNGV come from the germline V gene.

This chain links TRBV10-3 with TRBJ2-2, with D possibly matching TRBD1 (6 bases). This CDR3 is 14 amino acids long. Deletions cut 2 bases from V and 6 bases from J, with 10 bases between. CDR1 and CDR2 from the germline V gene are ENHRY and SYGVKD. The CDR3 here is CAISENRVPGELFF. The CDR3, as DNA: TGTGCCATCAGTGAGAACAGGGTGCCCGGGGAGCTGTTTTTT.

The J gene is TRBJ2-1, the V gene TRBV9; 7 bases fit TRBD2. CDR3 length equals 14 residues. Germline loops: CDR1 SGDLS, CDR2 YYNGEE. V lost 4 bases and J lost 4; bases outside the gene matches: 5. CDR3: CASSSSGVYNEQFF. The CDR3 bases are TGTGCCAGCAGCTCTAGCGGCGTTTACAATGAGCAGTTCTTC.

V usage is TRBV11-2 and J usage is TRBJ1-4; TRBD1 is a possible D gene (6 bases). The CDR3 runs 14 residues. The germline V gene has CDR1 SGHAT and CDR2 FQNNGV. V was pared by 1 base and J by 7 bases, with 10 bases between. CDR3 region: CASSLAGVGEKLFF. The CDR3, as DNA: TGTGCCAGCAGCTTAGCAGGGGTCGGTGAAAAACTGTTTTTT.

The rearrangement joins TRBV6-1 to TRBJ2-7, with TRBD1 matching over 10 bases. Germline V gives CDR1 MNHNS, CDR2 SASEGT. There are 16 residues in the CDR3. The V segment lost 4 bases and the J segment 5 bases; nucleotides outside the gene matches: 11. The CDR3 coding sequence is TGTGCCAGCAGTGCTCCACGGGGACAGGGGCCACACGAGCAGTACTTC. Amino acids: CASSAPRGQGPHEQYF.

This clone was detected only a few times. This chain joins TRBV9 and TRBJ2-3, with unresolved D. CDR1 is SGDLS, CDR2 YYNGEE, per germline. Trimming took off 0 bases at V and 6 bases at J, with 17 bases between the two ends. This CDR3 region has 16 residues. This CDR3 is CASSVGGFSPWDTQYF. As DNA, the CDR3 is TGTGCCAGCAGCGTAGGCGGCTTTTCTCCATGGGATACGCAGTATTTT.

The CDR3 DNA reads as TGCGCCAGCAGCTTGTGGGCAGGGGACGAAAAACTGTTTTTT. Translation: CASSLWAGDEKLFF. The rearrangement joins TRBV5-1 to TRBJ1-4, with D maybe TRBD1 (6 bases). V lost 1 base and J lost 8, with 12 bases in between. Germline V gene data show CDR1 as SGHRS and CDR2 as YFSETQ. This CDR3 has 14 residues.

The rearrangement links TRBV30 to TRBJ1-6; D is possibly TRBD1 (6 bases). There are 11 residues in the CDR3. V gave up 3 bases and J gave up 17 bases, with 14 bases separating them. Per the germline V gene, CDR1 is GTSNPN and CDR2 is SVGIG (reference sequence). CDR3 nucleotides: TGTGCCTGGAGGCAGGGACAAGGTTTCCACTTT. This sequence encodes CAWRQGQGFHF.